The T cell receptor beta chain under discussion was sequenced for a study of blood T cell repertoires in COVID-19. Study background: Samples of COVID-19 (acute and convalescent) were obtained from the United States, Italy and Spain. T cells, B-cell-depleted T cells, or PBMCs provided the cDNA or gDNA that served as material.

V lost 0 bases, J lost 7 bases, and 6 bases lay in between. The CDR3 is made up of 12 amino acids. From germline, CDR1 is LGHDT and CDR2 YNNKEL (reference sequence). Original methodology: Reference gene primer amplification yielded estimated nucleated cell counts. The method was immunoSEQ multiplex PCR; TCRdb's version includes in-frame clones alone and lacks a portion of them. That table is the source of V, J and clone size, and D and trimming were worked out from the DNA. The repertoire holds more than 140,000 clones, with around 84% as singletons. The specimen was peripheral blood. This chain links TRBV3-1 (or the pseudogene TRBV3-2) with TRBJ2-5; maybe TRBD2 (5 bases). The receptor's source is a woman aged 55-69 years with acute or convalescent COVID-19. CDR3 protein: CASSQDRGTQYF. For the CDR3, the DNA is TGTGCCAGCAGCCAAGACCGGGGGACCCAGTACTTC.